The 9 T cell receptor beta chains below come from one sample, sequenced in a study of Tregs in tolerant kidney transplant recipients. Profiling relied on immunoSEQ multiplex PCR, and the TCRdb table lists in-frame clones only, not all of them. The top ten clones hold approximately 4.8% of a sample with about 68,000 clones, 84% of them seen once. Sequenced sample: CD4+ T cells from blood. These receptor sequences come from a human donor in good health.

This clone came up a few times. The V gene is TRBV5-4, the J gene TRBJ2-5; 9 bases line up with TRBD2. This CDR3 comprises 14 residues. CDR1 and CDR2 (germline): SGHNT, YYREEE (reference sequence). The J segment lost 5 bases and the V segment lost 0 bases, leaving 2 bases of the junction unmatched. DNA for the CDR3: TGTGCCAGCAGCTTGGCTAGCGGGAAGGAGACCCAGTACTTC. It specifies CASSLASGKETQYF.

This rearrangement joins TRBV18 to TRBJ2-7, with 8 positions matching TRBD1. The junction had 2 bases not matched to a gene; V was cut back by 4 bases and J by 0 bases. Germline V CDR1 and CDR2: KGHSH, LQKENI. This CDR3 comprises 14 residues. The CDR3 DNA sequence: TGTGCCAGCTCACGGGACAGGATCTCCTACGAGCAGTACTTC. Encoded protein: CASSRDRISYEQYF. The full variable domain, in which reference TRBV18 and TRBJ2-7 provide the parts outside the CDR3, is NAGVMQNPRHLVRRRGQEARLRCSPMKGHSHVYWYRQLPEEGLKFMVYLQKENIIDESGMPKERFSAEFPKEGPSILRIQQVVRGDSAAYFCASSRDRISYEQYFGPGTRLTVT.

In its sample, this clone was seen a few times. V is TRBV7-6 and J is TRBJ2-7; the D gene is possibly TRBD1 (5 bases). CDR1 and CDR2 (germline): SGHVS, FNYEAQ. The CDR3 runs to 16 residues. Deletions cut 2 bases from V and 0 bases from J, with 14 bases between. This CDR3 is CASSLRGSSPSYEQYF. In nucleotides, the CDR3 is TGTGCCAGCAGCTTAAGGGGTTCCAGCCCCTCCTACGAGCAGTACTTC. Full variable domain (remainder filled in from reference TRBV7-6 and TRBJ2-7): GAGVSQSPRYKVTKRGQDVALRCDPISGHVSLYWYRQALGQGPEFLTYFNYEAQQDKSGLPNDRFSAERPEGSISTLTIQRTEQRDSAMYRCASSLRGSSPSYEQYFGPGTRLTVT.

The chain carries TRBV5-1 and TRBJ1-1; no definite D call. The length of the CDR3 is 17 residues. V lost 4 bases to trimming and J lost 2 bases, with 21 bases between them. Per germline, CDR1 SGHRS and CDR2 YFSETQ. The CDR3 DNA reads TGCGCCAGCAGCCCTGGACTGGGCCCCTCCAGCAACACTGAAGCTTTCTTT. It codes for CASSPGLGPSSNTEAFF. Based on the CDR3 plus reference TRBV5-1 and TRBJ1-1, the full variable domain is KAGVTQTPRYLIKTRGQQVTLSCSPISGHRSVSWYQQTPGQGLQFLFEYFSETQRNKGNFPGRFSGRQFSNSRSEMNVSTLELGDSALYLCASSPGLGPSSNTEAFFGQGTRLTVV.

J is TRBJ2-5 and V is TRBV6-1, with TRBD2 matching 10 bases. With 5 bases clipped from V and 5 bases from J, the junction kept 5 bases outside the gene matches. The CDR3 has 14 residues. Germline assignment: CDR1 MNHNS and CDR2 SASEGT. CDR3 sequence reads: CASSRAGGEETQYF. The CDR3 region has the DNA TGTGCCAGCAGTAGAGCGGGGGGGGAGGAGACCCAGTACTTC.

V gene TRBV4-3 combines with J gene TRBJ1-4; 7 bases align to TRBD1. V dropped 4 bases and J dropped 7; count of bases not matched to a gene: 6. This CDR3 has 14 residues. Per germline, CDR1 LGHNA and CDR2 YSLEER. CDR3 bases: TGCGCCAGCAGCCTCCGAGGGGGCGGTGAAAAACTGTTTTTT. Amino acids: CASSLRGGGEKLFF.

This clone was found a few times. The rearrangement links TRBV6-6 to TRBJ1-5; D uncertain. The CDR3 length is 12 residues. The germline V gene has CDR1 MNHNY and CDR2 SVGAGI (reference sequence). The V and J ends lost 5 bases and 4 bases respectively, with 6 bases between them. The CDR3 reads CASSQWNQPQHF. CDR3 DNA: TGTGCCAGCAGTCAATGGAATCAGCCCCAGCATTTT.

The chain employs TRBV4-1 and TRBJ1-1, with 11 bases identical to TRBD1. Trimming cost V 6 bases and J 0 bases; bases outside gene matches: 9. CDR3 length equals 17 residues. Germline lookup yields CDR1 MGHRA and CDR2 YSYEKL. The DNA of the CDR3 is TGCGCCAGCAGAGATGGGACAGGGGGAATTTTGAACACTGAAGCTTTCTTT. Translating it yields CASRDGTGGILNTEAFF.

The chain carries TRBV6-6 and TRBJ2-3, with D uncertain. The V and J ends lost 4 bases and 3 bases respectively, with 2 bases between them. The CDR3 loop spans 11 amino acids. The germline gives CDR1 MNHNY, CDR2 SVGAGI (reference sequence). CDR3: CASSWTDTQYF. CDR3 nucleotide sequence: TGTGCCAGCAGTTGGACAGATACGCAGTATTTT.